The 24 T cell receptor beta chains given below trace back to one sample, sequenced in a study of spatial heterogeneity in lung cancer. Time point indicated: sample taken at primary tumor resection. MiXCR, run by TCRdb on the 5' RACE reads, gives a single entry per CDR3 protein. Counted here are roughly 9,300 distinct CDR3 sequences, more than 6% occurring once; the ten biggest clones make up 28%. The input for sequencing was normal lung tissue next to the tumor, taken at surgery. These receptors all stem from a male donor with early-stage non-small cell lung cancer.

This clonotype was observed a few times. The chain recombines TRBV6-6 with TRBJ1-3; D gene unclear. From germline, CDR1 is MNHNY and CDR2 SVGAGI (reference sequence). The CDR3 spans 13 residues. V was cut by 8 bases and J by 0 bases, with 8 bases left in between. CDR3 coding DNA: TGTGCCAGCCGGCCAGTCTCTGGAAACACCATATATTTT. Its translation is CASRPVSGNTIYF.

At least ten counts were recorded for this clonotype. This chain connects TRBV20-1 to TRBJ2-7; D perhaps matches TRBD2 (5 bases). The V end was cut by 0 bases, the J end by 2 bases, with 11 bases between. The CDR3 length is 14 residues. CDR1 and CDR2 from the germline V gene are DFQATT and SNEGSKA (reference sequence). The CDR3 coding sequence is TGCAGTGCTAGAGATATAGCGCGGACCTACGAGCAGTACTTC. Amino acid sequence: CSARDIARTYEQYF.

This clonotype was observed at least ten times. The chain carries TRBV20-1 and TRBJ2-7, with 9 bases that match TRBD2. Losses at the gene ends were 6 bases for V and 2 bases for J; bases not matched to a gene: 11. This CDR3 spans 15 amino acids. Germline V CDR1 and CDR2: DFQATT, SNEGSKA (reference sequence). The CDR3 protein is CSAPRGGGGAYEQYF. The CDR3 DNA is TGCAGTGCCCCCCGAGGAGGCGGGGGGGCCTACGAGCAGTACTTC.

This clonotype was seen repeatedly, ten times or more. The chain uses TRBV7-3 and TRBJ2-3; D unclear. V lost 5 bases and J 3 bases, leaving 9 bases between the germline ends. Germline-derived CDR1 and CDR2 are SGHTA and FQGTGA. The CDR3 has 13 amino acids. The CDR3 reads CASSPPTTDTQYF. The CDR3 DNA sequence: TGTGCCAGCAGCCCCCCCACGACAGATACGCAGTATTTT.

This clonotype was counted many times. The chain couples TRBV11-2 to TRBJ1-2; no reliable D call. The CDR3 is 14 amino acids. Deletions cut 1 base from V and 3 bases from J, with 9 bases between. Germline V gene sequence: CDR1 SGHAT, CDR2 FQNNGV. CDR3 nucleotide sequence: TGTGCCAGCAGCTTAGTTGGGCAGTACTATGGCTACACCTTC. As protein: CASSLVGQYYGYTF.

This clonotype was counted at least ten times. The chain couples TRBV6-2 or TRBV6-3 to TRBJ1-1; 10 nucleotides match TRBD1. Trimming cost V 4 bases and J 0 bases; bases outside gene matches: 20. CDR1 is MNHEY and CDR2 is SVGEGT in the germline V gene. This CDR3 contains 21 residues. This CDR3 reads CASSSLNFSGTGEAMNTEAFF. For the CDR3, the DNA is TGTGCCAGCAGTTCCCTAAATTTTAGCGGGACAGGGGAAGCTATGAACACTGAAGCTTTCTTT.

By share, this clonotype ranks as medium-sized. The rearrangement uses TRBV6-1 and TRBJ2-1; 10 bases fit TRBD2. J lost 0 bases, V lost 3 bases, and 11 bases had no gene match. Germline lookup yields CDR1 MNHNS and CDR2 SASEGT. This CDR3 region has 19 residues. For the CDR3, the DNA is TGTGCCAGCAGTGATCCCCTAGGGGTAGCGGGAGGCTCCTACAATGAGCAGTTCTTC. This encodes CASSDPLGVAGGSYNEQFF.

The table lists this clonotype with many counts. V and J are TRBV7-2 and TRBJ2-7; D is ambiguous. The CDR3 spans 12 residues. The V end lost 1 base, the J end lost 6 bases, and 7 bases lay between the germline ends. Germline V lookup: CDR1 SGHTA, CDR2 FQGNSA. CDR3 region: CASSLGVGEQYF. The DNA of the CDR3 is TGTGCCAGCAGCTTAGGAGTAGGCGAGCAGTACTTC.

This clonotype occurred many times. The chain recombines TRBV6-2 or TRBV6-3 with TRBJ2-5, with 9 bases fitting TRBD1. V was clipped by 2 bases and J by 3 bases; unmatched bases: 10. This CDR3 has 17 residues. CDR1 is MNHEY, CDR2 SVGEGT, per germline. The CDR3 spells CASSYTPWTGDEETQYF. CDR3 coding DNA: TGTGCCAGCAGTTACACCCCGTGGACAGGGGATGAAGAGACCCAGTACTTC.

This clonotype came up many times. V is TRBV7-8 and J is TRBJ2-2; D is ambiguous. The CDR3 runs 16 residues. Germline values: CDR1 SGHVS, CDR2 FQNEAQ. V shed 1 base and J shed 2 bases, with 11 bases lying between them. The CDR3 region is CASSLEAPSNTGELFF. CDR3 coding DNA: TGTGCCAGCAGCTTAGAGGCACCAAGCAACACCGGGGAGCTGTTTTTT. The variable domain in full, completed from reference TRBV7-8 and TRBJ2-2, reads GAGVSQSPRYKVAKRGQDVALRCDPISGHVSLFWYQQALGQGPEFLTYFQNEAQLDKSGLPSDRFFAERPEGSVSTLKIQRTQQEDSAVYLCASSLEAPSNTGELFFGEGSRLTVL.

Many counts were recorded for this clonotype. This rearrangement joins TRBV5-1 to TRBJ2-2; 9 positions match TRBD1. The CDR3 extends over 16 amino acids. Germline V gene lookup returns CDR1 SGHRS and CDR2 YFSETQ. V dropped 3 bases and J dropped 9; count of bases not matched to a gene: 12. The CDR3 bases are TGCGCCAGCAGCTCTACAGGGGGCGCCCAGACCAGGGAGCTGTTTTTT. This gives the protein CASSSTGGAQTRELFF.

At least ten counts were recorded for this clonotype. The J gene is TRBJ2-5, the V gene TRBV29-1; D tentatively reads TRBD1 or TRBD2 (5 bases each). Germline CDR1 and CDR2: SQVTM and ANQGSEA. The CDR3 runs 14 residues. V dropped 0 bases and J dropped 5 bases, with 13 bases sitting between them. The CDR3 DNA sequence: TGCAGCGTTGAAGACCCCGGGACGGGGGAGACCCAGTACTTC. Translated, it gives CSVEDPGTGETQYF.

V and J are TRBV29-1 and TRBJ2-3; perhaps TRBD1 as D (7 bases). This CDR3 spans 13 amino acids. Between the trimmed V and J ends, which lost 7 bases and 5 bases, there was a span of 16 bases. Per the germline V gene, CDR1 is SQVTM and CDR2 is ANQGSEA. DNA of the CDR3: TGCAGCGGAACCCGACAGGGAGGAGATACGCAGTATTTT. Protein: CSGTRQGGDTQYF.

The table lists this clonotype with many counts. The chain couples TRBV7-2 to TRBJ1-2; TRBD1 agrees at 12 bases. J gave up 2 bases and V 4 bases, and 14 bases lay outside the gene matches. The CDR3 has 19 residues. Germline V CDR1 and CDR2: SGHTA, FQGNSA. The CDR3 sequence is CASSSASGTGGAGNYGYTF. The DNA of the CDR3 is TGTGCCAGCAGCTCCGCCTCCGGGACAGGGGGCGCCGGAAACTATGGCTACACCTTC.

This clonotype was recorded many times. The chain couples TRBV25-1 to TRBJ2-5; possibly TRBD1 for D (5 bases). The V and J ends lost 1 base and 5 bases respectively, with 11 bases between them. CDR1 MGHDK and CDR2 SYGVNS come from the germline V gene. The CDR3 consists of 14 residues. CDR3 DNA sequence: TGTGCCAGCAGTGAATCGGCAGGGTTTGAGACCCAGTACTTC. This gives the protein CASSESAGFETQYF.

V and J are TRBV9 and TRBJ1-2; the D is unclear. Germline CDR1 SGDLS, CDR2 YYNGEE. CDR3 length: 13 residues. Trimming cost V 0 bases and J 1 base, with 4 bases left between them. For the CDR3, the DNA is TGTGCCAGCAGCGTAGATGATAACTATGGCTACACCTTC. Translating gives CASSVDDNYGYTF.

In this sample, this clonotype turned up many times. The CDR3 DNA follows: TGTGCCACCAACTACGGGACGCCGGATCAGCCCCAGCATTTT. Protein sequence: CATNYGTPDQPQHF. V gene TRBV15 combines with J gene TRBJ1-5, with D possibly matching TRBD1 (5 bases). Germline V gene data show CDR1 as LNHNV and CDR2 as YYDKDF (reference sequence). The CDR3 sequence is 14 residues long. Deletions cut 7 bases from V and 5 bases from J, with 15 bases between.

This clonotype is labeled medium-sized. This chain links TRBV6-2 or TRBV6-3 with TRBJ1-5; D ambiguous. There are 15 residues in the CDR3. CDR1 and CDR2 (germline): MNHEY, SVGEGT. The germline V and J ends were trimmed by 7 bases and 4 bases, with 17 bases remaining between them. This CDR3 reads CASTQVKLGNQPQHF. DNA for the CDR3: TGTGCCAGCACTCAAGTTAAGCTGGGAAATCAGCCCCAGCATTTT.

This clonotype qualifies as medium-sized. The V call is TRBV20-1, the J call TRBJ2-3, with 11 bases fitting TRBD2. There are 16 residues in the CDR3. Germline CDR1 is DFQATT and CDR2 is SNEGSKA (reference sequence). V was clipped by 0 bases and J by 6 bases; unmatched bases: 8. CDR3 DNA sequence: TGCAGTGCTAGAGATCTAGCGGGGGGATCCGGGGATACGCAGTATTTT. Protein: CSARDLAGGSGDTQYF.

This clonotype occurred a few times. The genes are TRBV4-1 and TRBJ1-2; the D is unclear. V shed 2 bases and J shed 2 bases, with 21 bases lying between them. The CDR3 is 18 amino acids. The germline V gene has CDR1 MGHRA and CDR2 YSYEKL. The chain's CDR3 is CASSQPYGVGRGNYGYTF. The CDR3 coding sequence is TGCGCCAGCAGCCAACCCTACGGGGTAGGCCGTGGAAACTATGGCTACACCTTC.

The table lists this clonotype with many counts. The chain uses TRBV19 and TRBJ2-1, with 9 positions matching TRBD1. V lost 5 bases, J lost 10 bases, and 15 bases stayed unmatched. This CDR3 contains 16 residues. Germline CDR1 LNHDA, CDR2 SQIVND (reference sequence). CDR3 DNA sequence: TGTGCCAGTAGTCCGGCCTCGAGGACAGGGGCGGAGGAGCAGTTCTTC. This codes for CASSPASRTGAEEQFF.

This clonotype was observed a handful of times. The gene calls are TRBV10-3 and TRBJ2-3; maybe TRBD2 (6 bases). The CDR3 sequence is 14 residues long. V dropped 10 bases and J dropped 3 bases, with 17 bases sitting between them. The germline gives CDR1 ENHRY, CDR2 SYGVKD. The CDR3 DNA sequence: TGTGCCACCCATAGGGGAGGAGATACAGATACGCAGTATTTT. It is translated as CATHRGGDTDTQYF.

The V gene is TRBV12-3 or TRBV12-4, the J gene TRBJ2-7, with 13 bases fitting TRBD2. V lost 5 bases, J lost 2 bases, and 3 bases stayed unmatched. CDR3 size: 15 residues. The CDR3 region is CASSLGLAGTYEQYF. CDR3 nucleotides: TGTGCCAGCAGTCTGGGACTAGCGGGGACCTACGAGCAGTACTTC.

This clonotype ranks as medium-sized. The chain links TRBV6-6 to TRBJ2-7; tentatively, D is TRBD1 (6 bases). The germline gives CDR1 MNHNY, CDR2 SVGAGI (reference sequence). The CDR3 has 15 residues. V shed 5 bases and J shed 2 bases, with 16 bases lying between them. The DNA of the CDR3 is TGTGCCAGCAGTCCACAGGGTTCGGCAACCTACGAGCAGTACTTC. Translating gives CASSPQGSATYEQYF.